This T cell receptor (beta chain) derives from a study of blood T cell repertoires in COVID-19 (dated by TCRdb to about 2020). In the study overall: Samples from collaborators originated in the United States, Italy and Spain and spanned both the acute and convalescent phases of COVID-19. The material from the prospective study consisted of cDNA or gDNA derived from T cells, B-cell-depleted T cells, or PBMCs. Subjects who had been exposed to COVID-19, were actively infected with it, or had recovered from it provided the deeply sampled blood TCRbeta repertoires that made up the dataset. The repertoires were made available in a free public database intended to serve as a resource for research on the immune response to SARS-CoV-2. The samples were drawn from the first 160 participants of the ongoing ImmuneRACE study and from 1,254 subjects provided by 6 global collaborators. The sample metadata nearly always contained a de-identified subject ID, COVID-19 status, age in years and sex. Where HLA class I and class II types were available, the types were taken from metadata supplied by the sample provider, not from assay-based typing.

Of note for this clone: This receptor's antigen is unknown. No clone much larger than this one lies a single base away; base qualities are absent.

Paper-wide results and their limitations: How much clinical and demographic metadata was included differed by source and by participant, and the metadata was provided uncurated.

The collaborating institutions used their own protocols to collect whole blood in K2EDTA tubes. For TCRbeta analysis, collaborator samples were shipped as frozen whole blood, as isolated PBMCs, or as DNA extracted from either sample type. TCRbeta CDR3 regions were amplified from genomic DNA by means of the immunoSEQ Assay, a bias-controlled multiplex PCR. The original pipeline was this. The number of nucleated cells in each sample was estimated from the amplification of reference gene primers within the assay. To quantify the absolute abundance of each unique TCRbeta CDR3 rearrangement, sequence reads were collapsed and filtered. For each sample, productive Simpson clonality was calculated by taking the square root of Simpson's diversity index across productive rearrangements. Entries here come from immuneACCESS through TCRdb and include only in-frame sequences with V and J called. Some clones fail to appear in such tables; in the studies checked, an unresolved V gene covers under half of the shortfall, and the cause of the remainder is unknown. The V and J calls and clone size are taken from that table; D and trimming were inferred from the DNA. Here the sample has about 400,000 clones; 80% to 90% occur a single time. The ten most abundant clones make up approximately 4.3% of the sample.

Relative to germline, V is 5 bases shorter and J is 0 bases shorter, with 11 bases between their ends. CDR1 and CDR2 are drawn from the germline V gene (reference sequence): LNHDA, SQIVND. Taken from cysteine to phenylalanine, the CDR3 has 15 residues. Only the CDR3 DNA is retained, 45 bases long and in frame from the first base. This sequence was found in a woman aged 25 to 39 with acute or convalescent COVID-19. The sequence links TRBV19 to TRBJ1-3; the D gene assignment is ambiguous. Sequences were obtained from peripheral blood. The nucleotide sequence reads TGTGCCAGTAGTGAGGCGTTGGTCTCTGGAAACACCATATATTTT. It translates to CASSEALVSGNTIYF. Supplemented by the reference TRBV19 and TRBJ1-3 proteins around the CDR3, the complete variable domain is DGGITQSPKYLFRKEGQNVTLSCEQNLNHDAMYWYRQDPGQGLRLIYYSQIVNDFQKGDIAEGYSVSREKKESFPLTVTSAQKNPTAFYLCASSEALVSGNTIYFGEGSWLTVV.